A selection of T cell receptor beta chains follows, all from one sample in a study of T-cell memory formation after mild COVID-19. TCRdb reprocessed the 5' RACE reads via MiXCR and lists one record per CDR3 protein. The sample contains 200,000 to 250,000 distinct CDR3 sequences, roughly 9.4% of which appear only once. The sample taken for sequencing was PBMCs or a T cell subset sorted from them (not recorded which). The receptors shown here come from a man aged 18 to 29 who had mild COVID-19 (a few samples of this study predate the infection). Cell type and time point are not known. CDR3s include the opening cysteine and the closing phenylalanine or tryptophan.

CDR3: CASSLPPTGLIVNTEAFF
V: TRBV12-3/TRBV12-4
J: TRBJ1-1

CDR3: CSAPPRTAGAYNEQFF
V: TRBV20-1
J: TRBJ2-1

CDR3: CAAARLQGGEKLFF
V: TRBV30
J: TRBJ1-4

CDR3: CSARSTGGTQHF
V: TRBV20-1
J: TRBJ1-5

CDR3: CASSREPAGTSDNEQFF
V: TRBV7-8
J: TRBJ2-1

CDR3: CASSLSRNTEAFF
V: TRBV7-3
J: TRBJ1-1

CDR3: CASTGGGSKNNEQFF
V: TRBV5-6
J: TRBJ2-1

CDR3: CASSFRRGGEQFF
V: TRBV5-1
J: TRBJ2-1

CDR3: CASSSGHRDTGELFF
V: TRBV5-1
J: TRBJ2-2

CDR3: CASSVAETVNYGYTF
V: TRBV9
J: TRBJ1-2

CDR3: CASSPPGTTRSYNEQFF
V: TRBV18
J: TRBJ2-1

CDR3: CASSLDGNYGYTF
V: TRBV7-2
J: TRBJ1-2

CDR3: CASSSTAWDGQPQHF
V: TRBV6-5
J: TRBJ1-5

CDR3: CASTTGDRNQPQHF
V: TRBV5-5
J: TRBJ1-5

CDR3: CATSRDLGWDEKLFF
V: TRBV15
J: TRBJ1-4

CDR3: CAITRTGWTTEAFF
V: TRBV10-3
J: TRBJ1-1

CDR3: CASSPGQGSKQYF
V: TRBV7-3
J: TRBJ2-7

CDR3: CASSYSAGAVYEQYF
V: TRBV6-5
J: TRBJ2-7

CDR3: CASAQGLDNEQFF
V: TRBV18
J: TRBJ2-1

CDR3: CASSPPGNGEQYF
V: TRBV4-2
J: TRBJ2-7